The rows below give T cell receptor beta chains drawn from one sample of a study of monozygotic twins with inflammatory bowel disease. TCRdb reprocessed the 5' RACE reads; each CDR3 protein has one entry and no DNA is given. This sample's table reports around 380,000 distinct CDR3 sequences. The sequenced sample consisted of blood. These receptors all stem from a human donor with ulcerative colitis or Crohn's disease, or a healthy co-twin of an affected twin (not recorded which). The CDR3 runs from the conserved cysteine through the conserved F or W. Each record gives: CDR3 protein, CDR3 length, J gene, V gene.

CASSQDIQRYGYTF	14	TRBJ1-2	TRBV3-1
CSSTKPSGGARNEQFF	16	TRBJ2-1	TRBV20-1
CASSPNGLYEQYF	13	TRBJ2-7	TRBV18
CASSEGNGVGAFF	13	TRBJ1-1	TRBV6-1
CASSLAHKRLISTDTQYF	18	TRBJ2-3	TRBV5-1
CASSQGTEQYF	11	TRBJ2-7	TRBV3-1
CASSFPGPDNEQFF	14	TRBJ2-1	TRBV5-4
CASSAGQGGYQPQHF	15	TRBJ1-5	TRBV9
CASSQDRGGAGELFF	15	TRBJ2-2	TRBV4-3
CASSVLGGAYNEQFF	15	TRBJ2-1	TRBV9
CASSLDFSTGELFF	14	TRBJ2-2	TRBV7-3
CASSQDSGPYEQYF	14	TRBJ2-7	TRBV3-1
CASSFGAGAQHF	12	TRBJ1-5	TRBV3-1
CASRIISGRKDNEQFF	16	TRBJ2-1	TRBV12-3/TRBV12-4
CASSQDLGQGAKGYTF	16	TRBJ1-2	TRBV4-1
CASSPQGAVFNEQFF	15	TRBJ2-1	TRBV12-3/TRBV12-4
CASSQELDSYNEQFF	15	TRBJ2-1	TRBV4-3
CASSRGAIVAGIGANEQFF	19	TRBJ2-1	TRBV27
CSALDVAEAFF	11	TRBJ1-1	TRBV20-1
CASSRWRTSSSYEQYF	16	TRBJ2-7	TRBV3-1
CASSLSSSGLLLNEQFF	17	TRBJ2-1	TRBV7-9
CASTPSQPGDETEAFF	16	TRBJ1-1	TRBV7-9
CASSDGPGNEQFF	13	TRBJ2-1	TRBV7-7
CASSFISQPQHF	12	TRBJ1-5	TRBV28
CASSLQEASYEQYF	14	TRBJ2-7	TRBV7-2
CASSVGSEETQYF	13	TRBJ2-5	TRBV9
CATSRDRPLRTHIQYF	16	TRBJ2-4	TRBV15
CATSRELPGNQPQHF	15	TRBJ1-5	TRBV15
CATSRDSGPGTGAYGYTF	18	TRBJ1-2	TRBV15
CASSIRGGLNIQYF	14	TRBJ2-4	TRBV19
CASSYSWGNEQFF	13	TRBJ2-1	TRBV6-2/TRBV6-3
CASSDGGVSHQPQHF	15	TRBJ1-5	TRBV18
CASSLAGLGQETQYF	15	TRBJ2-5	TRBV5-4
CASSLTGGIYGYTF	14	TRBJ1-2	TRBV12-3/TRBV12-4
CASSQDISYNEQFF	14	TRBJ2-1	TRBV5-1
CSARNSERVYEQYF	14	TRBJ2-7	TRBV20-1
CASSPPGGGRSYTDEQFF	18	TRBJ2-1	TRBV6-1
CATSRGDGVHTDTQYF	16	TRBJ2-3	TRBV15
CASSLVLAGGLGTDTQYF	18	TRBJ2-3	TRBV5-5
CASTTRGTRATDGTQYF	17	TRBJ2-5	TRBV2
CASSPAGGIDGYTF	14	TRBJ1-2	TRBV5-1
CATSNGQTQNEQFF	14	TRBJ2-1	TRBV15
CASSQELSRPGFLNSGANVLTF	22	TRBJ2-6	TRBV4-1
CASSLVGISTDTQYF	15	TRBJ2-3	TRBV5-1
CSVRTDRGLPDTQYF	15	TRBJ2-3	TRBV29-1
CASSSRGTGGAYEQYF	16	TRBJ2-7	TRBV28
CSARELGRRVVLKEQYF	17	TRBJ2-7	TRBV20-1
CAWSMGDSGNTIYF	14	TRBJ1-3	TRBV30
CASSPGLARDNEQFF	15	TRBJ2-1	TRBV18
CASSYSRGENYGYTF	15	TRBJ1-2	TRBV6-5
CASSPGGAGDLSYEQYF	17	TRBJ2-7	TRBV5-4
CASSLRGEDQPQHF	14	TRBJ1-5	TRBV6-1
CASSQVNRAYGYTF	14	TRBJ1-2	TRBV3-1
CAWSVETEAFF	11	TRBJ1-1	TRBV30
CASSPGLAGGLSTDTQYF	18	TRBJ2-3	TRBV18
CASSFMTSGSTDTQYF	16	TRBJ2-3	TRBV12-3/TRBV12-4
CSARDLGTSGVGELFF	16	TRBJ2-2	TRBV20-1
CASSLAVGQPQHF	13	TRBJ1-5	TRBV12-3/TRBV12-4
CASSLGAVSQPQHF	14	TRBJ1-5	TRBV12-3/TRBV12-4
CASSQGSTMYTGELFF	16	TRBJ2-2	TRBV3-1